These 11 T cell receptor beta chains share one sample of origin, sequenced in a study of T-cell memory formation after mild COVID-19 (dated by TCRdb to 2020 to 2022). The library was made by 5' RACE. Sequencing instrument: Illumina NovaSeq 6000. In-frame beta chains were kept once TCRdb had trimmed the public reads at Q25 with fastp and called clones with MiXCR. Rows with a matching CDR3 protein are joined into one entry that keeps the most common DNA and genes. The sample table records around 310,000 distinct CDR3 sequences; 13% to 15% of these occur just once. Around 20% of the sample lies in the top ten. Sequencing was done on a sample of PBMCs or a T cell subset sorted from them (not recorded which). The receptor set was obtained from a man aged 18 to 30 who had mild COVID-19 (a few samples of this study predate the infection). The sample titles of this study are shuffled in the database, so cell type and time point are left out; the donor was told from shared clones.

The chain couples TRBV4-3 to TRBJ1-2; D call uncertain. The CDR3 consists of 12 residues. Germline assignment: CDR1 LGHNA and CDR2 YSLEER. V was cut by 4 bases and J by 9 bases, with 12 bases left in between. CDR3 amino acids: CASSPGPGSYTF. CDR3 coding DNA: TGCGCCAGCAGCCCCGGGCCAGGCAGCTACACCTTC.

V gene TRBV3-1 combines with J gene TRBJ1-6; TRBD1 is a possible D gene (5 bases). In germline, CDR1 is LGHDT, CDR2 YNNKEL (reference sequence). The CDR3 is made up of 14 amino acids. V was shortened by 1 base and J by 14 bases, with 15 bases between the two germline ends. The chain's CDR3 is CASSQGMGGEALHF. The DNA for the CDR3 is TGTGCCAGCAGCCAAGGGATGGGGGGGGAAGCCCTCCACTTT.

This clonotype was detected a few times. A junction end diverges from the germline sequence, so it may reflect a read error. The DNA for the CDR3 is TGTGCTAGCAGCTTAGGTCTTGCCAGTAACAATGAGCAGTTCTTC. Encoded protein: CASSLGLASNNEQFF. The gene calls are TRBV7-7 and TRBJ2-1; no clear D gene. The CDR3 is 15 residues long. CDR1 and CDR2 from the germline V gene are SSHAT and FNYEAQ (reference sequence).

This clonotype was detected a few times. V usage is TRBV9 and J usage is TRBJ2-2, with 8 nucleotides matching TRBD2. This CDR3 has 16 amino acids. Losses at the gene ends were 0 bases for V and 5 bases for J; bases not matched to a gene: 6. Germline CDR1 reads SGDLS; CDR2 reads YYNGEE. CDR3 loop: CASSVEASGWTGELFF. The DNA for the CDR3 is TGTGCCAGCAGCGTAGAGGCTAGCGGGTGGACCGGGGAGCTGTTTTTT.

This clonotype was counted between two and nine times. J is TRBJ2-4 and V is TRBV28; either TRBD1 or TRBD2 may fit D (5 bases each). There are 16 residues in the CDR3. In germline, CDR1 is MDHEN, CDR2 SYDVKM. The germline V and J ends were trimmed by 6 bases and 4 bases, with 19 bases remaining between them. The CDR3 sequence: CASSYLALGVKNIQYF. The CDR3 DNA follows: TGTGCCAGCAGCTACCTTGCTTTGGGGGTGAAAAACATTCAGTACTTC.

In this sample, this clonotype turned up many times. The gene calls are TRBV21-1 and TRBJ2-5; the DNA was not used to check the table's D call, TRBD2. TRBV21-1 is deemed a pseudogene. The CDR3 sequence is 12 residues long. The CDR3 sequence is CATSARQETQYF. DNA for the CDR3: TGTGCCACCTCGGCCCGCCAAGAGACCCAGTACTTC.

CDR3 sequence: CATSPESYEQYF. CDR3 bases: TGTGCCACCAGCCCAGAGTCCTACGAGCAGTACTTC. The genes are TRBV15 and TRBJ2-7; D is uncertain. Trimming shortened V by 5 bases and J by 1 base, and 6 bases separated the two germline ends. CDR1 is LNHNV, CDR2 YYDKDF, per germline (reference sequence). This CDR3 contains 12 residues.

This clonotype was detected a few times. The chain couples TRBV7-9 to TRBJ2-2, with D possibly matching TRBD1 (6 bases). The CDR3 has 17 amino acids. V dropped 5 bases and J dropped 2 bases, with 18 bases sitting between them. Germline V lookup: CDR1 SEHNR, CDR2 FQNEAQ (reference sequence). Here the CDR3 reads CASSPLARGYNTGELFF. The CDR3 coding sequence is TGTGCCAGCAGCCCGTTGGCCAGGGGATATAACACCGGGGAGCTGTTTTTT.

The chain has TRBV5-5 and TRBJ2-2, with 11 bases that match TRBD1. With V trimmed by 7 bases and J by 5 bases, 4 bases remained unmatched. CDR3 length: 14 amino acids. CDR1 is SGHKS, CDR2 YYEKEE, per germline (reference sequence). This CDR3 reads CASLDRGLTGELFF. The CDR3 nucleotides are TGTGCCAGCCTGGACAGGGGGCTTACCGGGGAGCTGTTTTTT. Together with reference TRBV5-5 and TRBJ2-2, the CDR3 gives the full variable domain: DAGVTQSPTHLIKTRGQQVTLRCSPISGHKSVSWYQQVLGQGPQFIFQYYEKEERGRGNFPDRFSARQFPNYSSELNVNALLLGDSALYLCASLDRGLTGELFFGEGSRLTVL.

This clonotype was detected many times. The V and J genes are TRBV2 and TRBJ2-5; D ambiguous. Deletions cut 1 base from V and 14 bases from J, with 17 bases between. The CDR3 extends over 13 amino acids. The germline gives CDR1 SNHLY, CDR2 FYNNEI. CDR3 loop: CASSEEWYPVVYF. CDR3 in DNA: TGTGCCAGCAGTGAAGAGTGGTACCCGGTCGTATACTTC.

The rearrangement joins TRBV4-3 to TRBJ2-2, with TRBD2 identical over 9 bases. The CDR3 is made up of 14 amino acids. Germline loops: CDR1 LGHNA, CDR2 YSLEER. J gave up 10 bases and V 3 bases, and 6 bases lay outside the gene matches. CDR3 bases: TGCGCCAGCAGCCACAGCGGGGGGTTTGAGGAGCTGTTTTTT. Translation gives CASSHSGGFEELFF.